This T cell receptor beta chain derives from a study of prognosis after radiotherapy for stage I lung cancer (dated by TCRdb to about 2021). Looking at the study overall: Between April 2018 and early 2019, fewer than 20 patients with stage I NSCLC were enrolled in Nanjing, China. Of the enrolled patients, 13 to 15 had newly diagnosed primary stage I lung tumors, while several had oligometastatic NSCLC following surgical resection of the primary tumor. Every patient was regarded as medically inoperable, because of comorbidities in approximately 12 cases and refusal of surgery in roughly seven cases. The cohort included about a dozen men and five to seven women, with a median age of approximately 74 years and a range of about 53 to 95 years. Some 11 patients had adenocarcinoma and seven had squamous cell carcinoma as the tumor histology. SBRT was delivered in 3 to 5 fractions with a biologically effective dose of at least 100 Gy, and image-guided IMRT or VMAT was used for delivery. Concurrent therapy was not administered to any patient alongside SBRT. After SBRT, distant metastases developed in about 20% of the 19 patients at a median of 7 months, while the remaining 15 patients had no significant progression. Peripheral blood TCR beta repertoires were profiled in stage I NSCLC patients before and after stereotactic body radiotherapy, and the study then linked these repertoires to distant failure. For each of the 20 or so patients, one blood sample was taken before SBRT and one after, so the study sequenced approximately 38 samples in total.

Spanning cysteine to phenylalanine, the CDR3 consists of 16 amino acids. The retained sequence is limited to the CDR3, 48 bases, with the frame set at the first base. CDR1 and CDR2, looked up from the germline V gene (reference sequence), are DFQATT and SNEGSKA. After removal of 0 bases from V and 13 bases from J, the junction retains 16 bases not matched to a gene. Two rounds of multiplex PCR were performed to amplify the TCR beta CDR3 region from genomic DNA. The first PCR round used primers specific to each TRBV and TRBJ gene, with sequences filed in Chinese patent CN105087789A. Universal primers were used in the second PCR round. The Roche High Pure PCR Template Preparation Kit was used to extract genomic DNA from frozen PBMCs. Libraries were sequenced paired-end with 151 bp reads on an Illumina HiSeq 3000. Regarding the original processing steps: CutAdapt was used to remove raw reads lacking the multiplex PCR primer sequences. PEAR was used to merge high-quality paired reads into contigs. TRB V, D and J gene segments were assigned to each contig with MiXCR by alignment to reference sequences. To remove sequencing errors, CDR3 sequences were clustered according to base quality and sequence similarity. Shannon entropy normalized by the natural log of productive TCR sequence number was used as the measure of diversity. One minus Shannon entropy divided by the natural log of the number of unique clonotypes was used as the definition of clonality. Progression-free survival cut-offs for repertoire metrics were chosen using the Youden index of ROC curves, with analyses run in R 3.5.3. The public reads were reprocessed in TCRdb via fastp at Q25 and MiXCR, keeping in-frame beta chains. Every distinct CDR3 protein forms one entry, paired with its most common genes and DNA. The V and J calls and clone size are TCRdb's, not the authors'. The sample table lists around 15,000 distinct CDR3 sequences, around half of them with a count of one. The ten largest clones represent about two fifths of the sample.

Worth noting for this clonotype: Its antigen remains unidentified. This sequence is one base from a far larger clone and is likely a read error.

On the study overall, not on this receptor specifically: TRBV and TRBJ usage frequencies reportedly varied with metastasis status, involving two V genes at baseline and about 10 V and two J genes after SBRT. Post-SBRT Shannon entropy and its change from baseline were lower in patients who developed distant metastases; baseline Shannon entropy was not associated with metastases. No determination of tumor specificity was made for expanded TCR clones. None of the reported P values were adjusted for multiple comparisons. The small cohort and short follow-up limited the study, so independent validation of the findings is needed. A decrease in unique TCR clone counts was observed after SBRT (median around 9,800 before versus about 7,200 after; Wilcoxon paired P=0.011).

All patients had node-negative disease on CT and PET/CT, and none had a history of other malignancies or had previously received chemotherapy or radiotherapy. At each of two time points, around 6 milliliters of peripheral venous blood were collected into EDTA tubes. PBMCs were isolated by Ficoll-Paque Plus density-gradient centrifugation. Right after collection, samples were placed at -80 degrees C and kept there until analysis. The sequencing here drew on PBMCs, taken before or after stereotactic body radiation therapy (not recorded which). This TCR was sampled from a donor over 45 with non-small cell lung cancer. The rearranged chain carries TRBV20-1 and TRBJ2-1; 9 central bases correspond to TRBD2. The DNA reads TGCAGTGCTAGAGAGAGGGTGGCGGGAGGGCCGGAGACCCAGTTCTTC. This codes for CSARERVAGGPETQFF.